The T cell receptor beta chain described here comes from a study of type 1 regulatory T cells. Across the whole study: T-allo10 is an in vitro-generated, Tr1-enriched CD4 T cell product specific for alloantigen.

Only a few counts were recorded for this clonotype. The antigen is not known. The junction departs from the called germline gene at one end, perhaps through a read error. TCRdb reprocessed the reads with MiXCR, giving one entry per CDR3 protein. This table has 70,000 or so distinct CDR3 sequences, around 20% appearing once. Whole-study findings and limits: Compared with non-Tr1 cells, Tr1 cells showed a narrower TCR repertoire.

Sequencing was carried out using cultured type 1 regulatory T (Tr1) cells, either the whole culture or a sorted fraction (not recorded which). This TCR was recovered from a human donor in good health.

The CDR3 nucleotides read TGTGCTAGCAGCTTCGACACCACCGGGGAGCTGTTTTTT. It is translated as CASSFDTTGELFF. This chain links TRBV7-7 with TRBJ2-2; D is unresolved. CDR1 is SSHAT, CDR2 FNYEAQ, per germline (reference sequence). The CDR3 contains 13 residues.